This TCR beta chain emerged from a study of cytomegalovirus exposure and HLA in healthy donors. Comment on this clone: The antigen is undetermined.

Germline CDR1 reads SQVTM; CDR2 reads ANQGSEA. Trimming cost V 0 bases and J 2 bases; bases outside gene matches: 9. This CDR3 is built from 16 residues. Repertoires were generated with immunoSEQ multiplex PCR, while TCRdb's copy carries only in-frame clones and drops some. The sample lists about 260,000 clones; 90% were seen once. The donors were members of the validation cohort comprising approximately 110 subjects, separate from the approximately 700-subject first cohort. Study-wide findings and caveats: The tendency of first-cohort TCR clusters to co-occur in the 120 or so validation repertoires emerged from a later analysis. It was reported that the classifier diagnosed cytomegalovirus status with high specificity and sensitivity in both the original and validation cohorts. Most TCR sequences showed up rarely, but some public TCRs showed up in many donors.

The V call is TRBV29-1, the J call TRBJ2-7; 8 nucleotides agree with TRBD2. The TCR was taken from a woman between 25 and 40 years old in good health and CMV-seronegative. Sequenced input: PBMCs. The CDR3 is CSVEDTRSGRPYEQYF. The CDR3 DNA is TGCAGCGTTGAAGATACCCGCAGCGGGAGACCCTACGAGCAGTACTTC.